The 9 T cell receptor beta chains below all came from one sample that was sequenced in a study of T cells in Graves' hyperthyroidism and ophthalmopathy. The TCR beta CDR3 regions underwent amplification using RNA transcripts as the source. Carried out on the TCR CDR3, a first-round RT-PCR used the HTBI primer set. TCRdb redid the calling of the multiplex PCR reads with MiXCR, one entry per CDR3 protein. The sample shows roughly 250,000 distinct CDR3 sequences, about 15% of them seen only once. Sample: blood. Every receptor here comes from a woman between 35 and 50 years old with Graves' hyperthyroidism that later progressed to Graves' ophthalmopathy.

The chain combines TRBV6-5 with TRBJ1-4; D may be TRBD1 (5 bases). This CDR3 comprises 15 residues. The germline CDR1 and CDR2 sequences are MNHEY and SVGAGI. Trimming took off 2 bases at V and 1 base at J, with 8 bases between the two ends. The CDR3 DNA reads TGTGCCAGCAGTTACGCCGGGGGAACTAATGAAAAACTGTTTTTT. This encodes CASSYAGGTNEKLFF.

Note on this clonotype: This sequence may be a read error, since a much larger clone differs from it by one base. The rearrangement joins TRBV19 to TRBJ2-1; D is undetermined. The CDR3 is 15 amino acids. With 5 bases removed from V and 0 bases from J, the gap between germline ends came to 11 bases. Germline V gene data show CDR1 as LNHDA and CDR2 as SQIVND (reference sequence). CDR3 DNA sequence: TGTGCCAGTAGTTTGTACGAAAGCTCCTACAATGAGCAGTTCTTC. It is translated as CASSLYESSYNEQFF. The full variable domain, rest sourced from reference TRBV19 and TRBJ2-1, is DGGITQSPKYLFRKEGQNVTLSCEQNLNHDAMYWYRQDPGQGLRLIYYSQIVNDFQKGDIAEGYSVSREKKESFPLTVTSAQKNPTAFYLCASSLYESSYNEQFFGPGTRLTVL.

In its sample, this clonotype was seen many times. The rearrangement joins TRBV15 to TRBJ2-2; 14 nucleotides match TRBD2. The CDR3 is 18 amino acids. Germline V lookup: CDR1 LNHNV, CDR2 YYDKDF (reference sequence). J gave up 5 bases and V 6 bases, and 11 bases lay outside the gene matches. The CDR3 spells CATSAGTSGRLRTGELFF. Here the CDR3 DNA reads TGTGCCACCAGTGCCGGGACTAGCGGGAGATTAAGAACCGGGGAGCTGTTTTTT. The full variable domain, in which reference TRBV15 and TRBJ2-2 provide the parts outside the CDR3, is DAMVIQNPRYQVTQFGKPVTLSCSQTLNHNVMYWYQQKSSQAPKLLFHYYDKDFNNEADTPDNFQSRRPNTSFCFLDIRSPGLGDTAMYLCATSAGTSGRLRTGELFFGEGSRLTVL.

This clonotype was picked up many times. The gene calls are TRBV30 and TRBJ2-4; a possible D gene is TRBD2 (5 bases). The V end was cut by 0 bases, the J end by 0 bases, with 9 bases between. This CDR3 is 15 amino acids long. Per germline, CDR1 GTSNPN and CDR2 SVGIG (reference sequence). The CDR3 here is CAWSVAGLAKNIQYF. As DNA, the CDR3 is TGTGCCTGGAGTGTGGCAGGACTAGCCAAAAACATTCAGTACTTC.

V usage is TRBV7-9 and J usage is TRBJ2-3; 14 bases are a match to TRBD2. Trimming at V came to 10 bases and at J to 10 bases, leaving 16 bases not matched to a gene. Germline V gene lookup returns CDR1 SEHNR and CDR2 FQNEAQ (reference sequence). CDR3 size: 16 residues. The DNA of the CDR3 is TGTGCCAACAGATTACCCGGGACTAGCGGGAGTGGGTCGCAGTATTTT. Translating it yields CANRLPGTSGSGSQYF.

The chain carries TRBV2 and TRBJ2-2, with 10 bases identical to TRBD2. Germline assignment: CDR1 SNHLY and CDR2 FYNNEI. The CDR3 runs to 16 residues. Trimming cost V 5 bases and J 1 base; bases outside gene matches: 4. CDR3 coding DNA: TGTGCCAGCAGTCCCCCTAGCGGGAGGAACACCGGGGAGCTGTTTTTT. This translates into CASSPPSGRNTGELFF.

In this sample, this clonotype turned up a few times. This rearrangement joins TRBV7-2 to TRBJ2-3; D is uncertain. The V and J ends lost 6 bases and 0 bases respectively, with 22 bases between them. Germline V gene data show CDR1 as SGHTA and CDR2 as FQGNSA. The CDR3 extends over 18 amino acids. DNA of the CDR3: TGTGCCAGCAGTCAACAAATCTGGCGTGTCACTAGCACAGATACGCAGTATTTT. Translation gives CASSQQIWRVTSTDTQYF.

The sample holds many counts of this clonotype. The genes are TRBV19 and TRBJ2-7; D is unclear. The CDR3 runs 12 residues. Per germline, CDR1 LNHDA and CDR2 SQIVND (reference sequence). The ends were cut back, 10 bases at V and 5 bases at J, with 15 bases in the middle. For the CDR3, the DNA is TGTGCCACCCGAGGCTTATTCGACGAGCAGTACTTC. This sequence encodes CATRGLFDEQYF.

This clonotype was counted many times. The V call is TRBV20-1, the J call TRBJ2-7; TRBD2 aligns across 9 bases. The CDR3 runs 15 residues. Germline V gene lookup returns CDR1 DFQATT and CDR2 SNEGSKA (reference sequence). Unmatched junction bases numbered 8, after V lost 5 bases and J lost 0 bases. In DNA form, the CDR3 reads TGCAGTGCTGTGGAAAGCGGGGGGAGCTCCTACGAGCAGTACTTC. Translating it yields CSAVESGGSSYEQYF.